This TCR beta chain was sequenced during a study of T cell clones after liver transplantation. Study-wide background: Liver transplant recipients had immunosuppression withdrawal attempted within 2 years. A pre-transplant mixed lymphocyte reaction with TCRbeta sequencing defined graft-donor-reactive clones followed in post-transplant blood. Overall study findings and caveats: Conclusions were preliminary, with small, heterogeneous patient groups. Low donor cell numbers restricted donor-reactive repertoire measurement in a couple of subjects.

Sequencing was performed with immunoSEQ multiplex PCR; in TCRdb, only in-frame clones are kept and a portion is missing. The profile shows roughly 80,000 clones, approximately 87% of them singletons. Concerning this clone itself: The antigen is undetermined.

The specimen was CD4+ T cells from blood, collected at the 22-month timepoint. The receptor's source is a human patient who received a liver transplant. Some T cells may have come from the graft donor.

DNA of the CDR3: TGTGCCAGCAGTTCCAAAGCGGGCGGGTCCTACGAGCAGTACTTC. Translation gives CASSSKAGGSYEQYF. This chain links TRBV27 with TRBJ2-7; perhaps TRBD2 as D (6 bases). The V end lost 4 bases, the J end lost 1 base, and 14 bases lay between the germline ends. CDR1 and CDR2 from the germline V gene are MNHEY and SMNVEV (reference sequence). There are 15 residues in the CDR3.